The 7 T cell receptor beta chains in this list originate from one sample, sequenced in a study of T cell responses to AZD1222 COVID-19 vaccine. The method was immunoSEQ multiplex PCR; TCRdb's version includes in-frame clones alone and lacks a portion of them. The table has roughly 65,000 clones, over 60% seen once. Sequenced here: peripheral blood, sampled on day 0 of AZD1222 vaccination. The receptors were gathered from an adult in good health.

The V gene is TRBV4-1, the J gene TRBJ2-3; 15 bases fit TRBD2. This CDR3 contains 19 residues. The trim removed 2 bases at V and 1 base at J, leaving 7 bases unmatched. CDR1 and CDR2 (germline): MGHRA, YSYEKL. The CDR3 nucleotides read TGCGCCAGCAGCCAACGGGGACTAGCGGGGGGTCAGGGCACAGATACGCAGTATTTT. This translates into CASSQRGLAGGQGTDTQYF.

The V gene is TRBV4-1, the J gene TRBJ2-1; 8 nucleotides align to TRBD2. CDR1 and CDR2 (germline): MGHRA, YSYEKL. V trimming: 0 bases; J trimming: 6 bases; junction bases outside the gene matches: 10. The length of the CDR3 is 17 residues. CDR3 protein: CASSQEGGGGPSNEQFF. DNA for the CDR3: TGCGCCAGCAGCCAAGAGGGAGGCGGGGGGCCGTCCAATGAGCAGTTCTTC.

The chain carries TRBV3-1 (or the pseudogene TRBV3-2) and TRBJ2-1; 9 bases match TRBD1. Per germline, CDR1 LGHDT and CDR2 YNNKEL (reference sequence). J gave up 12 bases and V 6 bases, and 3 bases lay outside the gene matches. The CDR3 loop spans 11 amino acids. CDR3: CASRTGGLQFF. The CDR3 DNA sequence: TGTGCCAGCAGAACAGGGGGCTTGCAGTTCTTC.

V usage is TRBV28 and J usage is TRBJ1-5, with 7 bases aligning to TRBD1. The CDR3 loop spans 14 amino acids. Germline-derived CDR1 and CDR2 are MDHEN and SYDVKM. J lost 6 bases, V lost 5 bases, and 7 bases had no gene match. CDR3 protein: CASSTGVVSQPQHF. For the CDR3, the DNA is TGTGCCAGCAGTACAGGGGTGGTAAGTCAGCCCCAGCATTTT. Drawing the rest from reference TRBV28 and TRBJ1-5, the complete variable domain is DVKVTQSSRYLVKRTGEKVFLECVQDMDHENMFWYRQDPGLGLRLIYFSYDVKMKEKGDIPEGYSVSREKKERFSLILESASTNQTSMYLCASSTGVVSQPQHFGDGTRLSIL.

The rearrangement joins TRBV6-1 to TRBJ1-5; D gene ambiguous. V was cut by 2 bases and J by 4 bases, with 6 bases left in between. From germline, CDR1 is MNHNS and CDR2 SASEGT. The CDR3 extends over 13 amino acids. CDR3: CASSELGNQPQHF. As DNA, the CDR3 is TGTGCCAGCAGTGAATTGGGGAATCAGCCCCAGCATTTT.

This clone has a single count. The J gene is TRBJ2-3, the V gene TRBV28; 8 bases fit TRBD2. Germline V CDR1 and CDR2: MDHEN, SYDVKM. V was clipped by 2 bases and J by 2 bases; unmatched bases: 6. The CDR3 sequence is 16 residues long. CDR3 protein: CASSLRTSLATDTQYF. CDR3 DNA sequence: TGTGCCAGCAGTTTACGGACTAGCTTGGCCACAGATACGCAGTATTTT.

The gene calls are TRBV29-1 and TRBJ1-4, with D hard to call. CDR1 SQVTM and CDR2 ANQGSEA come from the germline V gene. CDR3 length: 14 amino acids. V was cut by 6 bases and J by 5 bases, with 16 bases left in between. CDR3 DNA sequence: TGCAGCGTAACCCCAGGCGGACTCAATGAAAAACTGTTTTTT. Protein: CSVTPGGLNEKLFF. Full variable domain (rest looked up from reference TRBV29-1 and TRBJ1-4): SAVISQKPSRDICQRGTSLTIQCQVDSQVTMMFWYRQQPGQSLTLIATANQGSEATYESGFVIDKFPISRPNLTFSTLTVSNMSPEDSSIYLCSVTPGGLNEKLFFGSGTQLSVL.